This T cell receptor (beta chain) stems from a study of shared clonotypes between healthy human individuals (TCRdb year 2020). In terms of the full investigation: The cohort included three men and two women between 18 and 49 years of age. For each donor, CD4 naive and CD4 memory were each run on three plates, CD8 naive on two plates, and CD8 memory on one plate. The study deeply sequenced blood TCR repertoires of about 5 healthy adults to estimate repertoire size and the extent of clonotype sharing between individuals. To increase sequencing depth and limit assay-specific biases, TCR repertoire library preparation and sequencing were carried out by different laboratories using diverse techniques. Per donor, leukapheresis produced somewhere between about 0.85 and 8.9 billion PBMCs.

Using the deep immunoSEQ assay, multiplex PCR amplified TCR CDR3 regions from genomic DNA. Genomic DNA extracted from each cell subset was distributed evenly over all wells of several immunoSEQ 96-well plates, and each plate served as one replicate. For sorted subsets, each replicate PCR was loaded with 200 to 250 ng genomic DNA, equivalent to 30,000 to 35,000 T cell genomes. The purified libraries were quantified using a Qubit 3.0 fluorometer, sized with a Bioanalyzer 2100, and then quantified again using the KAPA Library Quantification kit. A separate single-read 150-cycle Illumina NextSeq 550 flow cell was used to sequence each immunoSEQ 96-well plate. The study's processing was this. Because the immunoSEQ output included only junctional sequences and no quality scores, the filtering could not be the same as the filtering used for full-length reads. To assign V/J genes and CDR3, sequences were annotated using PyIR, a Python wrapper for IgBLAST v1.9, with IMGT germline references. Any read was removed if the V/J assignment was weak (E-value above 1e-6), the CDR3 was missing, or the read contained stop codons, out-of-frame junctions, or ambiguous translated residues. V3J clonotypes were defined as sequences sharing an identical inferred V gene, J gene, and CDR3 amino acid sequence. Percentage overlap between repertoires was calculated by dividing the number of shared unique clonotypes by the size of the smaller repertoire. Repertoire richness was assessed with RTK rarefaction, the Chao1 estimator, and Recon v2.1 estimates of unobserved clonotypes. OLGA was used to compute generation probabilities for all TCRbeta clonotypes that the gDNA method yielded from a handful of donors. The source is immuneACCESS, and TCRdb retained only in-frame sequences with V and J called. Part of the clones is not carried over; for the studies checked, unresolved V genes explain less than half of this, and the remainder is unexplained. Clone size and the V and J calls come from that table; the DNA yielded D and trimming. Recorded for this sample are fewer than 1 million clones; about 96% of them occurred a single time. Less than 0.25% of the sample lies in the top ten.

CD8 naive samples were CD45RO-negative cells positively selected for CCR7, giving a CD45RA+CCR7+ population that excluded TemRA cells. The donors were healthy, HIV-negative adults who had no recently reported acute infections or vaccinations. Every donor was a Caucasian adult residing in Nashville, Tennessee, USA. Blood was collected by leukapheresis, and PBMCs were isolated by Ficoll-Histopaque density gradient centrifugation and then cryopreserved in liquid nitrogen vapor phase. Analytical flow cytometry was used to check the purity and quantity of each magnetically sorted T cell population. Genomic DNA was isolated from every sorted fraction and measured by UV absorbance on a Nanodrop 2000c. Notes on this clone: Its cognate antigen has yet to be identified. No base quality information exists; no much larger clone differs at one position.

Study-wide findings and limitations: Sampling was restricted to blood, and TCR repertoires in tissues likely differ from the TCR repertoires found in blood. Because the study included a small number of donors, the genetic and exposure-history diversity represented was limited. Across a few donors, around 5.4% of naive CD4, 3% to 3.5% of naive CD8, 2.3% of memory CD4, and about 0.4% of memory CD8 clonotypes were shared. Rarefaction of sorted-subset datasets indicated incomplete sequencing despite the large sequencing depth. Larger estimated clonotype richness was generally found for naive subsets than for memory subsets. Pairwise subsampling indicated that sequencing depth was expected to affect the degree of clonotype sharing among donors. Compared with non-shared clonotypes, the clonotypes found in all four sorted-subset donors had higher generation probabilities.

The sequenced material came from naive CD8+ T cells sorted from blood. Sample cell subset or site, as interpreted from the label and publication: CD45RA+CCR7+. This receptor was taken from a young man in good health.

The bases read TGTGCCAGCAGATCAGATACGCAGTATTTT. It codes for CASRSDTQYF. The chain links TRBV2 with TRBJ2-3, with an unclear D gene assignment. V was cut back by 6 bases and J by 4 bases, leaving a gap of 2 bases between them. The CDR3 runs 10 amino acids, cysteine and phenylalanine included. Only the CDR3 part of the read is kept: 30 bases, read in frame from the first base. Via the germline V gene, CDR1 is SNHLY and CDR2 FYNNEI.